This T cell receptor beta chain was identified in a study of CD8+ T cells in alopecia areata. Study in general: A regimen of oral tofacitinib, 5 to 10 mg twice daily, was given to treated patients.

CDR3 length equals 15 residues. V lost 1 base, J lost 3 bases, and 13 bases lay in between. CDR1 LGHNA and CDR2 YSLEER come from the germline V gene. This clone turned up a few times. Its antigen is not identified. General study points: Lesional scalp, especially alopecia totalis/universalis, showed higher clonality than normal scalp.

Investigators isolated RNA and reverse transcribed it into cDNA to act as the sequencing template. Produced via immunoSEQ multiplex PCR; TCRdb's table is partial and in-frame only. This table has 80,000 to 100,000 clones, 41% appearing once. The sample taken for sequencing was CD4+ T cells sorted from blood. The chain recombines TRBV4-3 with TRBJ2-7, with TRBD2 as a possible D gene (5 bases). This sequence originates from a human donor with alopecia areata. In nucleotides, the CDR3 is TGCGCCAGCAGCCAAGTCTTCGACTACCGCTACGAGCAGTACTTC. Its protein product is CASSQVFDYRYEQYF.